This TCR beta chain was profiled in a study of CXCR3-negative and CXCR3-positive naive CD8 T cells. Study in general: Sequencing brought in about 150 million TRB reads altogether, and each library got about 1.5 +/- 0.3 million. Study findings and constraints: Relative to CXCR3-negative naive cells, CXCR3-positive naive cells had more hydrophobic TRB CDR3s. Similar TRBV-TRBJ usage was seen in naive cells (both CXCR3-negative and CXCR3-positive), but memory cells differed.

The authors made the TRB cDNA libraries by 5' RACE using UMI labels. TCRdb reprocessed the 5' RACE reads; each CDR3 protein has one entry and no DNA is given. The table lists roughly 120,000 distinct CDR3 sequences. Every CD8+ T cell subset underwent triplicate sorting at around 280,000 cells apiece. Phenotypically, naive CD8+ T cells corresponded to CD45RO-CCR7+CD27+CD95-. For this clonotype: Its antigen is as yet unknown.

CDR3 length equals 14 residues. Per germline, CDR1 SGHRS and CDR2 YFSETQ. The specimen was naive CXCR3+ CD8+ T cells from blood. This sample's subset: CD45RO-CCR7+CD27+CD95- naive CD8+ T cells expressing CXCR3 (TNR3+). The J gene is TRBJ2-1, the V gene TRBV5-1; TCRdb designates TRBD1, a call that cannot be tested without DNA. This clonotype was obtained from a human donor in good health. Some clones in this sample may be carry-over from other donors' samples. This CDR3 is CASSTGQGANEQFF.